The 21 T cell receptor beta chains listed next were all sequenced from one sample in a study of cytomegalovirus exposure and HLA in healthy donors. Primers included in the PCR were 60 Vbeta and 13 Jbeta primers. Repertoires were generated with immunoSEQ multiplex PCR, while TCRdb's copy carries only in-frame clones and drops some. Among about 130,000 clones listed, roughly 84% were seen once. The sample consisted of PBMCs. Every receptor here comes from a man aged 50 to 59 in good health and CMV-seronegative.

The gene calls are TRBV5-1 and TRBJ1-1; D unclear. The CDR3 is 14 amino acids. The V and J ends lost 0 bases and 1 base respectively, with 7 bases between them. Looked up from germline, CDR1 is SGHRS and CDR2 is YFSETQ. The CDR3 reads CASSLEQSNTEAFF. The CDR3 bases are TGCGCCAGCAGCTTGGAACAGTCGAACACTGAAGCTTTCTTT.

The chain combines TRBV27 with TRBJ1-6; D unclear. Trimming left V 4 bases short and J 7 bases short, with 8 bases between. The germline CDR1 and CDR2 sequences are MNHEY and SMNVEV (reference sequence). This CDR3 is 13 amino acids long. This CDR3 reads CASSYSVNSPLHF. The CDR3 DNA follows: TGTGCCAGCAGTTATTCAGTCAATTCACCCCTCCACTTT.

This chain uses TRBV5-6 with TRBJ1-2; TRBD1 matches 8 bases. V was pared by 6 bases and J by 2 bases, with 9 bases of the junction left unmatched. The CDR3 has 15 amino acids. Germline assignment: CDR1 SGHDT and CDR2 YYEEEE. In nucleotides, the CDR3 is TGTGCCAGCACCTACCGGAGGACAGGGAACTATGGCTACACCTTC. Protein product: CASTYRRTGNYGYTF.

The rearrangement joins TRBV4-1 to TRBJ2-2; 7 bases agree with TRBD2. V gave up 0 bases and J gave up 7 bases; unmatched junction bases: 14. Germline lookup yields CDR1 MGHRA and CDR2 YSYEKL. This CDR3 has 18 amino acids. For the CDR3, the DNA is TGCGCCAGCAGCCAAGATACTTCGCGGCGGGAGCTCGGCGGGGAGCTGTTTTTT. Translation: CASSQDTSRRELGGELFF.

The chain joins TRBV6-5 to TRBJ1-3, with a weak D call TRBD1 (6 bases). The CDR3 totals 15 residues. Trimming took off 6 bases at V and 4 bases at J, with 16 bases between the two ends. CDR1 and CDR2 (germline): MNHEY, SVGAGI. The CDR3 loop reads CASRPPGHGGNTIYF. CDR3 coding DNA: TGTGCCAGCAGACCTCCGGGACATGGGGGAAACACCATATATTTT.

This sequence joins TRBV5-6 and TRBJ2-7; 10 bases align to TRBD1. J gave up 3 bases and V 2 bases, and 11 bases lay outside the gene matches. The germline gives CDR1 SGHDT, CDR2 YYEEEE. The length of the CDR3 is 17 residues. The CDR3 reads CASSFPLRDRGDYEQYF. The CDR3 DNA reads as TGTGCCAGCAGCTTCCCCCTCCGGGACAGGGGAGACTACGAGCAGTACTTC.

This chain connects TRBV6-5 to TRBJ1-5, with 9 bases aligning to TRBD1. V dropped 4 bases and J dropped 6; count of bases not matched to a gene: 4. This CDR3 is 14 amino acids long. Germline V gives CDR1 MNHEY, CDR2 SVGAGI. CDR3 DNA: TGTGCCAGCAGTTTAACAGGGGGCGGTCAGCCCCAGCATTTT. This sequence encodes CASSLTGGGQPQHF.

The rearrangement links TRBV7-2 to TRBJ1-5; weak D call: TRBD1 (5 bases). The V gene lost 2 bases and the J gene lost 5 bases, with 7 bases spanning the gap. From germline, CDR1 is SGHTA and CDR2 FQGNSA. The CDR3 is 13 amino acids. The CDR3 is CASSLIRDQPQHF. CDR3 DNA sequence: TGTGCCAGCAGCTTAATCAGGGATCAGCCCCAGCATTTT. The complete variable domain, with remaining parts taken from reference TRBV7-2 and TRBJ1-5, reads GAGVSQSPSNKVTEKGKDVELRCDPISGHTALYWYRQSLGQGLEFLIYFQGNSAPDKSGLPSDRFSAERTGGSVSTLTIQRTQQEDSAVYLCASSLIRDQPQHFGDGTRLSIL.

V and J are TRBV7-6 and TRBJ2-7, with D unresolved. This CDR3 is built from 14 residues. V was trimmed by 2 bases and J by 0 bases, leaving 8 bases between them. Germline V gene data show CDR1 as SGHVS and CDR2 as FNYEAQ. The CDR3 here is CASSLTDSSYEQYF. CDR3 DNA: TGTGCCAGCAGCTTAACAGATAGCTCCTACGAGCAGTACTTC.

The chain links TRBV19 to TRBJ2-7, with 12 nucleotides matching TRBD1. The CDR3 is 17 residues long. The germline V gene has CDR1 LNHDA and CDR2 SQIVND (reference sequence). Trimming cost V 2 bases and J 5 bases; bases outside gene matches: 10. The CDR3 reads CASSILQVGTGGHEQYF. In DNA, the CDR3 is TGTGCCAGTAGTATACTCCAAGTGGGGACAGGGGGCCACGAGCAGTACTTC.

This chain uses TRBV9 with TRBJ1-2; D perhaps matches TRBD1 (5 bases). Germline V gene sequence: CDR1 SGDLS, CDR2 YYNGEE. Trimming stripped 4 bases from V and 4 bases from J, with 11 bases between. This CDR3 comprises 13 residues. The chain's CDR3 is CASSIPGSYGYTF. CDR3 DNA sequence: TGTGCCAGCAGCATACCAGGGTCCTATGGCTACACCTTC.

V usage is TRBV7-8 and J usage is TRBJ2-7; TRBD1 might be the D (5 bases). V lost 2 bases to trimming and J lost 4 bases, with 6 bases between them. The CDR3 is 12 amino acids. CDR1 and CDR2 (germline): SGHVS, FQNEAQ. The CDR3 DNA reads TGTGCCAGCAGCTTACACAGGTACGAGCAGTACTTC. This translates into CASSLHRYEQYF. Variable domain in full (rest from reference TRBV7-8 and TRBJ2-7): GAGVSQSPRYKVAKRGQDVALRCDPISGHVSLFWYQQALGQGPEFLTYFQNEAQLDKSGLPSDRFFAERPEGSVSTLKIQRTQQEDSAVYLCASSLHRYEQYFGPGTRLTVT.

The V and J genes are TRBV30 and TRBJ1-2, with D tentatively TRBD1 (6 bases). V was shortened by 2 bases and J by 7 bases, with 11 bases between the two germline ends. This CDR3 has 12 residues. From germline, CDR1 is GTSNPN and CDR2 SVGIG (reference sequence). The DNA of the CDR3 is TGTGCCTGGAGTACCCCAGGGGTTGGCTACACCTTC. Protein: CAWSTPGVGYTF.

Concerning this clone itself: Other DNA sequences in this specimen translate into the identical CDR3. The rearrangement links TRBV27 to TRBJ1-6; 8 bases align to TRBD1. Germline V gene sequence: CDR1 MNHEY, CDR2 SMNVEV (reference sequence). CDR3 length: 15 residues. J lost 5 bases, V lost 5 bases, and 5 bases had no gene match. The CDR3 nucleotides are TGTGCCAGCAGTCCCTCGACAGGGGATAATTCACCCCTCCACTTT. Residues: CASSPSTGDNSPLHF.

In its sample, this clone is medium-sized. V and J are TRBV15 and TRBJ2-1; 8 nucleotides match TRBD1. Germline CDR1 reads LNHNV; CDR2 reads YYDKDF (reference sequence). The CDR3 covers 13 residues. Trimming at V came to 5 bases and at J to 9 bases, leaving 6 bases not matched to a gene. This CDR3 is CATSLGQGFEQFF. Here the CDR3 DNA reads TGTGCCACCAGCCTTGGACAGGGATTTGAGCAGTTCTTC. Combining the CDR3 with reference TRBV15 and TRBJ2-1 gives the whole variable domain DAMVIQNPRYQVTQFGKPVTLSCSQTLNHNVMYWYQQKSSQAPKLLFHYYDKDFNNEADTPDNFQSRRPNTSFCFLDIRSPGLGDTAMYLCATSLGQGFEQFFGPGTRLTVL.

J is TRBJ1-1 and V is TRBV7-2; the D is unclear. Trimming removed 4 bases from V and 5 bases from J, with 14 bases in between. Per germline, CDR1 SGHTA and CDR2 FQGNSA. CDR3 length: 14 amino acids. In DNA, the CDR3 is TGTGCCAGCAGCTCCGATAGACCGAGGACTGAAGCTTTCTTT. Its translation is CASSSDRPRTEAFF.

The gene calls are TRBV30 and TRBJ2-2, with D perhaps TRBD2 (5 bases). The CDR3 covers 12 residues. Germline lookup yields CDR1 GTSNPN and CDR2 SVGIG (reference sequence). Between the trimmed V and J ends, which lost 4 bases and 5 bases, there was a span of 8 bases. CDR3 loop: CAWITGTGELFF. CDR3 DNA: TGTGCCTGGATAACGGGGACCGGGGAGCTGTTTTTT.

The chain uses TRBV6-5 and TRBJ2-7; TRBD2 is a possible D gene (6 bases). CDR1 and CDR2 from the germline V gene are MNHEY and SVGAGI. The CDR3 has 14 residues. V lost 6 bases and J 1 base, leaving 13 bases between the germline ends. The CDR3 coding sequence is TGTGCCAGCAGCCCGGGGGTTTATTCCTACGAGCAGTACTTC. Its translation is CASSPGVYSYEQYF.

The chain recombines TRBV13 with TRBJ2-1; D is ambiguous. The V gene's germline CDR1 is PRHDT and CDR2 FYEKMQ (reference sequence). The CDR3 loop spans 15 amino acids. V lost 5 bases and J lost 6, with 17 bases in between. The CDR3 region has the DNA TGTGCCAGCAGCCCCGTTTCGCTCCCGGGCAATGAGCAGTTCTTC. Residues: CASSPVSLPGNEQFF.

This clone was detected only once. V and J are TRBV5-5 and TRBJ1-3, with TRBD1 as a possible D gene (6 bases). The CDR3 is 13 amino acids. With 2 bases removed from V and 3 bases from J, the gap between germline ends came to 6 bases. Germline V gives CDR1 SGHKS, CDR2 YYEKEE (reference sequence). The CDR3 region is CASSLQGGNTIYF. In nucleotides, the CDR3 is TGTGCCAGCAGCTTACAGGGTGGAAACACCATATATTTT.

J is TRBJ2-5 and V is TRBV2; 11 positions match TRBD2. This CDR3 is built from 13 residues. V shed 9 bases and J 4 bases; nucleotides not matched to a gene: 4. Germline-derived CDR1 and CDR2 are SNHLY and FYNNEI. In DNA, the CDR3 is TGTGCCAGTATAGCGGGGGGGCGAGAGACCCAGTACTTC. Encoded protein: CASIAGGRETQYF.